This T cell receptor beta chain is drawn from a study of cytomegalovirus exposure and HLA in healthy donors. V trimming: 5 bases; J trimming: 7 bases; junction bases outside the gene matches: 5. The CDR3 is made up of 14 amino acids. Germline CDR1 SGHAT, CDR2 FQNNGV. The PCR employed 60 Vbeta primers together with 13 Jbeta primers. Produced via immunoSEQ multiplex PCR; TCRdb's table is partial and in-frame only. The table lists over 200,000 clones, approximately 90% of them singletons. The chain recombines TRBV11-2 with TRBJ2-1; 10 bases map to TRBD2. The source is a woman under 30 in good health and CMV-seronegative. Sequenced input: PBMCs. CDR3 sequence: CASSPSGRGNEQFF. The CDR3 DNA reads TGTGCCAGCAGCCCTAGCGGGAGAGGTAATGAGCAGTTCTTC.